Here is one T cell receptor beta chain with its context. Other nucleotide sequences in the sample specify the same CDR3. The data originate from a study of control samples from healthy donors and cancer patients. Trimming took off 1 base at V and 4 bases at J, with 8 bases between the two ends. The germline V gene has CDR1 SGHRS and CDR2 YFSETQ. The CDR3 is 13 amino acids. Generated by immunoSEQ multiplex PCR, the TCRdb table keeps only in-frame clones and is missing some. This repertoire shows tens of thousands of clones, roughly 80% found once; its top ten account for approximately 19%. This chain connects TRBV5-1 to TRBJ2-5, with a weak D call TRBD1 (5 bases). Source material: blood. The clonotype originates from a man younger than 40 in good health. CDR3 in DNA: TGCGCCAGCAGCTTGCAGGGAACAGAGACCCAGTACTTC. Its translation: CASSLQGTETQYF.